These T cell receptor beta chains were read from a single sample in a study of blood T cell repertoires in COVID-19. The protocol was immunoSEQ multiplex PCR, while the TCRdb copy is restricted to in-frame clones and leaves out a portion. The data contain more than 200,000 clones, around 84% of them singletons. Sample: peripheral blood. These receptors were collected from a man aged 55 to 70 with acute or convalescent COVID-19. CDR3s include the opening cysteine and the closing phenylalanine or tryptophan. D genes are given only for firm matches. A clone size is listed for some rows: how often the clone was seen (once, few, many), or a class if it is expanded.

clone_size j_call v_call d_call cdr3_aa cdr3_nt
NA TRBJ1-5 TRBV6-6 TRBD1 CASSRNPRGASNQPQHF TGTGCCAGCAGTCGGAATCCCAGGGGGGCTAGCAATCAGCCCCAGCATTTT
NA TRBJ2-2 TRBV4-3 NA CASSLTGTPTGELFF TGCGCCAGCAGCCTTACCGGGACTCCAACCGGGGAGCTGTTTTTT
NA TRBJ1-5 TRBV2 NA CASSDGVSNQPQHF TGTGCCAGCAGTGACGGGGTAAGCAATCAGCCCCAGCATTTT
few TRBJ1-1 TRBV14 NA CASSRQVNTEAFF TGTGCCAGCAGCCGCCAGGTGAACACTGAAGCTTTCTTT
once TRBJ2-7 TRBV6-6 TRBD1 CASSYVDRGPYEQYF TGTGCCAGCAGTTACGTGGACAGGGGTCCCTACGAGCAGTACTTC
once TRBJ2-3 TRBV7-6 TRBD1 CASSKDRGRWAVTDTQYF TGTGCCAGCAGCAAAGACAGGGGGCGCTGGGCAGTAACAGATACGCAGTATTTT
NA TRBJ1-6 TRBV9 TRBD1 CASSIGQGNSPLHF TGTGCCAGCAGCATAGGACAGGGGAATTCACCCCTCCACTTT
NA TRBJ2-7 TRBV6-6 TRBD2 CASTFPGTSGSHEQYF TGTGCCAGCACCTTCCCCGGGACTAGCGGGAGTCACGAGCAGTACTTC
NA TRBJ1-5 TRBV15 TRBD1 CATSSRGSGGTGGVVSQHF TGTGCCACCAGCAGTCGAGGTTCGGGCGGGACAGGGGGCGTTGTTTCCCAGCATTTT
NA TRBJ2-1 TRBV27 NA CASSYNLGGSYNEQFF TGTGCCAGCAGTTATAATCTCGGAGGGTCCTACAATGAGCAGTTCTTC
NA TRBJ2-5 TRBV6-5 NA CASSYSYGGQETQYF TGTGCCAGCAGTTACTCGTACGGGGGGCAGGAGACCCAGTACTTC
NA TRBJ1-1 TRBV25-1 NA CASSTPGIEAFF TGTGCCAGCAGTACTCCGGGAATTGAAGCTTTCTTT
NA TRBJ1-1 TRBV2 NA CASNRVYTEAFF TGTGCCAGCAACAGGGTTTACACTGAAGCTTTCTTT
NA TRBJ2-7 TRBV15 TRBD1 CATSRGGTGVHEQYF TGTGCCACCAGCAGAGGAGGGACAGGGGTCCACGAGCAGTACTTC
few TRBJ1-1 TRBV4-3 TRBD1 CASSQDRGMNTEAFF TGCGCCAGCAGCCAGGACAGGGGCATGAACACTGAAGCTTTCTTT
NA TRBJ1-1 TRBV18 NA CASSPDSKNTEAFF TGTGCCAGCTCACCGGACAGCAAGAACACTGAAGCTTTCTTT
few TRBJ2-3 TRBV6-5 NA CASSPIGRTDTQYF TGTGCCAGCAGCCCAATAGGGAGGACAGATACGCAGTATTTT
NA TRBJ1-2 TRBV5-5 NA CASSLEAELLYGYTF TGTGCCAGCAGCTTGGAGGCGGAGCTGCTCTATGGCTACACCTTC
NA TRBJ2-7 TRBV4-1 TRBD2 CASSQDGWGGYEQYF TGCGCCAGCAGCCAAGATGGCTGGGGGGGCTACGAGCAGTACTTC
NA TRBJ1-2 TRBV27 NA CASSLNGGLYGYTF TGTGCCAGCAGTTTAAACGGGGGTCTCTATGGCTACACCTTC
NA TRBJ2-7 TRBV11-2 NA CASSPFYEQYF TGTGCCAGCAGCCCTTTCTACGAGCAGTACTTC
NA TRBJ1-4 TRBV7-9 TRBD1 CASSRLRQGSYEKLFF TGTGCCAGCAGCCGACTCAGACAGGGTAGCTATGAAAAACTGTTTTTT
once TRBJ2-1 TRBV19 TRBD2 CASSIPLAGGLIEQFF TGTGCCAGTAGTATACCGCTAGCGGGGGGGTTGATTGAGCAGTTCTTC